The rows below give T cell receptor beta chains drawn from one sample of a study of blood T cell repertoires in COVID-19. Only in-frame clones appear in the TCRdb table, and some are missing; sequencing was by immunoSEQ multiplex PCR. Counted here are about 100,000 clones, approximately 86% occurring once; the ten biggest clones make up about 5%. The sample comprised peripheral blood. These receptors were collected from a human donor in a cohort sampled during active COVID-19. The conserved cysteine and the conserved F or W are not part of the CDR3 here. Fields, in order: J gene, clone size, V gene, CDR3 protein. The size field is filled for only some rows; it gives once, few, many or a size class.

>TRBJ1-4|-|TRBV18
ASSPRGGTNEKLF
>TRBJ2-7|-|TRBV9
ASSVDLYAREGYEQY
>TRBJ2-1|-|TRBV5-1
ASSLGGSSSYNEQF
>TRBJ2-7|-|TRBV29-1
SAKRGSYEQY
>TRBJ2-3|-|TRBV7-7
ASSLGVSSTDTQY
>TRBJ2-7|-|TRBV5-1
ASSLDSLEGEQY
>TRBJ2-5|-|TRBV6-5
ASRTGDRETQY
>TRBJ2-7|once|TRBV18
ASSPPWSEDEQY
>TRBJ2-1|-|TRBV15
ATSRLGLAEPGEQF
>TRBJ2-1|once|TRBV7-7
ASSVHRGDGSRQF
>TRBJ2-5|-|TRBV30
ACSRLAGVETQY
>TRBJ2-1|-|TRBV15
ATSTEGSWGPYNEQF
>TRBJ2-2|-|TRBV6-1
ASSEAGVGELF
>TRBJ1-2|-|TRBV10-3
AISVGDYGYT
>TRBJ2-5|-|TRBV11-2
ASSRASGVETQY
>TRBJ2-4|-|TRBV20-1
SASWGDIQY
>TRBJ2-5|-|TRBV7-9
ASSLEARTGVPPTN
>TRBJ1-1|once|TRBV19
ASSISRTGRTEAF
>TRBJ2-2|-|TRBV6-2/TRBV6-3
ASSYPSGRANTGELF
>TRBJ1-3|-|TRBV28
ASSSGDRVIRSGNTIY
>TRBJ2-3|-|TRBV3-1/TRBV3-2
ASSQALWGLGTDTQY
>TRBJ1-3|-|TRBV30
AQGTSGNTIY
>TRBJ2-7|-|TRBV21-1
ASNWTSGRYEQY
>TRBJ2-1|-|TRBV6-6
ASSVGLTSYNEQF
>TRBJ1-1|-|TRBV7-9
ASSLANFGAF
>TRBJ2-5|-|TRBV9
ASSPRAGVETQY
>TRBJ2-3|-|TRBV19
ASKGQGADTQY
>TRBJ1-5|few|TRBV28
ASSEGARPQH
>TRBJ2-7|-|TRBV3-1/TRBV3-2
ASSRLPGAGGYEQY
>TRBJ1-4|-|TRBV3-1/TRBV3-2
ASSLENGQPKLF
>TRBJ1-1|-|TRBV7-8
ASSLLGRPMNTEAF